One sample yielded the 4 T cell receptor beta chains listed below, sequenced in a study of T-cell reconstitution after alpha-beta-depleted transplantation in children. The authors prepared the TCRbeta library with unique molecular identifiers. TCRdb processed the PCR reads anew with MiXCR; each CDR3 protein has one entry. This sample has 80,000 to 100,000 distinct CDR3 sequences; about 25% occur once, and the top ten carry about 20%. This specimen was PBMCs, taken before TCRalphabeta/CD19-depleted stem cell transplant. The receptor set was obtained from a boy aged 2 to 10 with acute lymphoblastic leukemia, due to receive a stem cell transplant.

This clonotype has a count of ten or more. The chain uses TRBV10-3 and TRBJ1-1, with 7 bases matching TRBD1. The V gene end was trimmed by 6 bases and the J gene end by 0 bases; junction bases not matched to a gene: 4. CDR1 is ENHRY and CDR2 is SYGVKD in the germline V gene. The CDR3 is 14 amino acids. CDR3 protein: CAIREGQLNTEAFF. CDR3 coding DNA: TGTGCCATCAGGGAGGGACAGTTGAACACTGAAGCTTTCTTT.

The V call is TRBV28, the J call TRBJ2-7; D gene uncertain. This CDR3 contains 14 residues. Trimming cost V 6 bases and J 6 bases, with 18 bases left between them. Germline V gene sequence: CDR1 MDHEN, CDR2 SYDVKM. Written as DNA, the CDR3 is TGTGCCAGCAGCCCGACATTATCGGGTCTCGAGCAGTACTTC. Protein sequence: CASSPTLSGLEQYF.

There are many counts of this clonotype. The V and J genes are TRBV7-2 and TRBJ2-1; D possibly corresponds to TRBD2 (6 bases). Per germline, CDR1 SGHTA and CDR2 FQGNSA. The CDR3 has 15 amino acids. The V end lost 6 bases, the J end lost 2 bases, and 14 bases lay between the germline ends. CDR3 in DNA: TGTGCCAGCAGGGGAGGCGGCTTTACCTACAATGAGCAGTTCTTC. As protein: CASRGGGFTYNEQFF.

Only a few counts were recorded for this clonotype. The chain has TRBV7-2 and TRBJ2-1, with a tentative D call TRBD2 (6 bases). The germline V gene encodes CDR1 SGHTA and CDR2 FQGNSA. V was trimmed by 5 bases and J by 6 bases, leaving 23 bases between them. The CDR3 is 17 amino acids. The CDR3, as DNA: TGTGCCAGCAGCCAGCGAGCGGGCCGGGTGGTGAGCAATGAGCAGTTCTTC. Its protein is CASSQRAGRVVSNEQFF.